The 22 T cell receptor beta chains presented below share a single source sample, sequenced in a study of T cells after yellow fever vaccination. TCRdb passed the 5' RACE reads through MiXCR, listing each CDR3 protein once. The table has some 220,000 distinct CDR3 sequences, 3% to 4% seen once. Sequences were derived from CD4+ T cells sorted from PBMCs, sampled 10 days after the yellow fever booster vaccination. The source is a young man who received the YFV17D yellow fever vaccine.

The chain has TRBV18 and TRBJ2-1; TRBD1 agrees at 9 bases. CDR3 size: 15 residues. Unmatched junction bases numbered 4, after V lost 2 bases and J lost 5 bases. CDR1 is KGHSH and CDR2 is LQKENI in the germline V gene. The CDR3 here is CASSPTGGIDNEQFF. CDR3 bases: TGTGCCAGCTCACCAACAGGGGGCATTGACAATGAGCAGTTCTTC. Combining the CDR3 with reference TRBV18 and TRBJ2-1 gives the whole variable domain NAGVMQNPRHLVRRRGQEARLRCSPMKGHSHVYWYRQLPEEGLKFMVYLQKENIIDESGMPKERFSAEFPKEGPSILRIQQVVRGDSAAYFCASSPTGGIDNEQFFGPGTRLTVL.

In this sample, this clonotype turned up a few times. The chain is built from TRBV7-9 and TRBJ2-5; D is ambiguous. This CDR3 spans 13 amino acids. Trimming removed 3 bases from V and 5 bases from J, with 10 bases in between. Germline CDR1 is SEHNR and CDR2 is FQNEAQ (reference sequence). CDR3 in amino acids: CASSFRVQETQYF. The CDR3 DNA sequence: TGTGCCAGCAGCTTTCGGGTTCAGGAGACCCAGTACTTC. Complete variable domain (other parts from reference TRBV7-9 and TRBJ2-5): DTGVSQNPRHKITKRGQNVTFRCDPISEHNRLYWYRQTLGQGPEFLTYFQNEAQLEKSRLLSDRFSAERPKGSFSTLEIQRTEQGDSAMYLCASSFRVQETQYFGPGTRLLVL.

This clonotype has at least ten counts. The J gene is TRBJ2-5, the V gene TRBV6-5; TRBD2 might be the D (7 bases). V dropped 6 bases and J dropped 5 bases, with 22 bases sitting between them. CDR1 is MNHEY and CDR2 is SVGAGI in the germline V gene. The CDR3 runs 16 residues. The DNA for the CDR3 is TGTGCCAGCAGCCGCATTTGGTCGGGGGGCGGGGAGACCCAGTACTTC. Translated: CASSRIWSGGGETQYF.

This clonotype was seen ten or more times. This chain links TRBV20-1 with TRBJ2-1, with TRBD2 matching 8 bases. The germline V gene encodes CDR1 DFQATT and CDR2 SNEGSKA (reference sequence). This CDR3 has 13 residues. After removal of 6 bases from V and 6 bases from J, the junction contained 7 bases not matched to a gene. The CDR3 sequence is CSATSGTLNEQFF. CDR3 sequence (DNA): TGCAGTGCCACTAGCGGAACCCTCAATGAGCAGTTCTTC.

The table lists this clonotype with many counts. This chain joins TRBV5-6 and TRBJ1-5; possibly TRBD1 for D (5 bases). There are 15 residues in the CDR3. V lost 4 bases and J 7 bases, leaving 18 bases between the germline ends. Germline V lookup: CDR1 SGHDT, CDR2 YYEEEE. The DNA of the CDR3 is TGTGCCAGCAGCCCCTTTTCAGGGCAAGGACAGCCCCAGCATTTT. This translates into CASSPFSGQGQPQHF.

This clonotype came up many times. The V and J genes are TRBV3-1 and TRBJ1-5; D is ambiguous. CDR1 and CDR2 from the germline V gene are LGHDT and YNNKEL (reference sequence). There are 14 residues in the CDR3. V lost 1 base and J 3 bases, leaving 7 bases between the germline ends. CDR3 coding DNA: TGTGCCAGCAGCCAAGCTACAGACAATCAGCCCCAGCATTTT. This encodes CASSQATDNQPQHF.

The chain carries TRBV11-2 and TRBJ2-2; 7 bases fit TRBD1. Germline V lookup: CDR1 SGHAT, CDR2 FQNNGV. Trimming at V came to 0 bases and at J to 4 bases, leaving 11 bases not matched to a gene. The CDR3 loop spans 18 amino acids. This chain's CDR3 is CASSLDQRQGVLTGELFF. The CDR3 bases are TGTGCCAGCAGCTTAGATCAGAGGCAGGGGGTCCTCACCGGGGAGCTGTTTTTT.

This sequence joins TRBV18 and TRBJ1-3, with D hard to call. This CDR3 contains 14 residues. Germline V CDR1 and CDR2: KGHSH, LQKENI. Trimming pared 6 bases from V and 4 bases from J, leaving 13 bases between. The DNA of the CDR3 is TGTGCCAGCTCCCCCGACTTCGGAGGAAACACCATATATTTT. Amino acid sequence: CASSPDFGGNTIYF.

This clonotype was detected only a few times. This chain links TRBV5-1 with TRBJ2-5, with D possibly TRBD1 on 6 matching bases. Germline V gives CDR1 SGHRS, CDR2 YFSETQ. The CDR3 runs to 14 residues. V was trimmed by 4 bases and J by 2 bases, leaving 12 bases between them. CDR3 residues: CASSDRDTQETQYF. The CDR3 DNA sequence: TGCGCCAGCAGCGATAGGGACACTCAAGAGACCCAGTACTTC.

This clonotype has at least ten counts. The V call is TRBV7-6, the J call TRBJ1-3; tentatively, D is TRBD1 (5 bases). Trimming took off 3 bases at V and 2 bases at J, with 8 bases between the two ends. The germline V gene has CDR1 SGHVS and CDR2 FNYEAQ. This CDR3 comprises 14 residues. As DNA, the CDR3 is TGTGCCAGCAGCTTGGGGGTGACTGGAAACACCATATATTTT. It translates to CASSLGVTGNTIYF.

The rearrangement uses TRBV3-1 and TRBJ1-5; TRBD1 might be the D (6 bases). The CDR3 is made up of 15 amino acids. V lost 1 base, J lost 6 bases, and 13 bases lay in between. Germline V CDR1 and CDR2: LGHDT, YNNKEL (reference sequence). The CDR3 region has the DNA TGTGCCAGCAGCCAAGGCCCAGGGGCCGTTCAGCCCCAGCATTTT. Translated, it gives CASSQGPGAVQPQHF.

The sample holds a few counts of this clonotype. The chain couples TRBV5-1 to TRBJ2-7; D ambiguous. The CDR3 extends over 11 amino acids. V shed 0 bases and J shed 7 bases, with 5 bases lying between them. Germline-derived CDR1 and CDR2 are SGHRS and YFSETQ. CDR3 region: CASSLEKEQYF. The CDR3 coding sequence is TGCGCCAGCAGCTTGGAGAAAGAGCAGTACTTC.

This clonotype has at least ten counts. The genes are TRBV29-1 and TRBJ2-3; no clear D. The CDR3 contains 13 residues. V was shortened by 4 bases and J by 2 bases, with 10 bases between the two germline ends. From germline, CDR1 is SQVTM and CDR2 ANQGSEA. CDR3 in amino acids: CSVASQYTDTQYF. The CDR3 region has the DNA TGCAGCGTTGCATCCCAGTACACAGATACGCAGTATTTT.

This clonotype was detected ten times or more. V is TRBV3-1 and J is TRBJ2-3, with 9 bases fitting TRBD2. Per germline, CDR1 LGHDT and CDR2 YNNKEL (reference sequence). CDR3 length: 15 amino acids. Trimming removed 4 bases from V and 4 bases from J; junction bases left unmatched: 6. The CDR3 nucleotides read TGTGCCAGCAGCCCGATATGGACTAGCGCAGATACGCAGTATTTT. Its protein product is CASSPIWTSADTQYF.

This rearrangement joins TRBV18 to TRBJ1-1; 11 bases are shared with TRBD1. Germline CDR1 reads KGHSH; CDR2 reads LQKENI. The V segment lost 6 bases and the J segment 6 bases; nucleotides outside the gene matches: 18. This CDR3 comprises 18 residues. CDR3: CASSLSLGQGAGGPEAFF. CDR3 in DNA: TGTGCCAGCTCGCTCTCCCTAGGACAGGGGGCCGGGGGACCTGAAGCTTTCTTT.

This clonotype was seen a few times. A clone one base away is much larger, so this may be a read error. CDR3 protein: CASSPTGMNTEAFF. The CDR3 bases are TGTGCCAGCAGCCCGACAGGGATGAACACTGAAGCTTTCTTT. The rearrangement uses TRBV5-4 and TRBJ1-1; 7 bases agree with TRBD1. Trimming at V came to 4 bases and at J to 0 bases, leaving 3 bases not matched to a gene. The CDR3 extends over 14 amino acids. Germline V gene sequence: CDR1 SGHNT, CDR2 YYREEE (reference sequence).

This clonotype was seen only a few times. The rearrangement uses TRBV9 and TRBJ2-1; 11 bases agree with TRBD2. Trimming took 2 bases from V and 7 from J; bases not matched to a gene: 8. The CDR3 is 16 residues long. In germline, CDR1 is SGDLS, CDR2 YYNGEE. The CDR3 reads CASSVTPSGGSNEQFF. The CDR3 DNA follows: TGTGCCAGCAGCGTTACTCCTAGCGGGGGGTCGAATGAGCAGTTCTTC.

The chain is built from TRBV7-2 and TRBJ1-4; no reliable D call. Trimming took off 2 bases at V and 0 bases at J, with 10 bases between the two ends. CDR1 SGHTA and CDR2 FQGNSA come from the germline V gene. This CDR3 is 16 amino acids long. The CDR3 sequence: CASSLRPLTTNEKLFF. CDR3 DNA: TGTGCCAGCAGCTTACGACCGTTAACAACTAATGAAAAACTGTTTTTT. Full variable domain (missing parts from reference TRBV7-2 and TRBJ1-4): GAGVSQSPSNKVTEKGKDVELRCDPISGHTALYWYRQSLGQGLEFLIYFQGNSAPDKSGLPSDRFSAERTGGSVSTLTIQRTQQEDSAVYLCASSLRPLTTNEKLFFGSGTQLSVL.

This clonotype was counted at least ten times. The J gene is TRBJ2-3, the V gene TRBV20-1, with 9 positions matching TRBD2. Germline V lookup: CDR1 DFQATT, CDR2 SNEGSKA (reference sequence). V trimming: 0 bases; J trimming: 2 bases; junction bases outside the gene matches: 9. The CDR3 is 17 residues long. The CDR3: CSARDPSGGIYTDTQYF. The DNA for the CDR3 is TGCAGTGCTAGAGATCCAAGCGGGGGGATATACACAGATACGCAGTATTTT.

This clonotype was observed many times. This chain joins TRBV5-1 and TRBJ2-3; D gene unclear. V gave up 0 bases and J gave up 4 bases, with 9 bases separating them. The CDR3 is 14 amino acids. The germline CDR1 and CDR2 sequences are SGHRS and YFSETQ. The CDR3 sequence is CASSLDPQPDTQYF. CDR3 sequence (DNA): TGCGCCAGCAGCTTGGATCCCCAACCAGATACGCAGTATTTT.

This clonotype was recorded many times. J is TRBJ1-1 and V is TRBV7-2; a possible D gene is TRBD1 (5 bases). Germline V gives CDR1 SGHTA, CDR2 FQGNSA. V was trimmed by 1 base and J by 6 bases, leaving 12 bases between them. The CDR3 spans 14 residues. In nucleotides, the CDR3 is TGTGCCAGCAGCTTAGGCGGACAATTCCCTGAAGCTTTCTTT. This translates into CASSLGGQFPEAFF.

The sample holds many counts of this clonotype. V is TRBV4-2 and J is TRBJ2-1; unclear D gene. The germline V gene encodes CDR1 LGHNA and CDR2 YNFKEQ. With 1 base removed from V and 9 bases from J, the gap between germline ends came to 7 bases. The CDR3 loop spans 12 amino acids. CDR3: CASSQVDREQFF. CDR3 DNA: TGTGCCAGCAGCCAAGTGGACCGTGAGCAGTTCTTC.